This TCR beta chain was found in a study of blood T cell repertoires in COVID-19. For the study at large: Sites in the United States, Italy and Spain provided acute and convalescent COVID-19 samples. Nucleic acid was either cDNA or gDNA, and it came from T cells, B-cell-depleted T cells, or PBMCs.

The CDR3 spans 14 residues. CDR1 and CDR2 (germline): SGHVS, FNYEAQ. Assay used: immunoSEQ multiplex PCR; TCRdb lists only in-frame clones, some missing. This repertoire shows 95,000 to 100,000 clones, roughly four fifths found once; its top ten account for about 10%. Only one count was recorded for this clone. The junction differs from germline at one of its ends, possibly a read error. Sequencing was carried out using peripheral blood. The rearrangement joins TRBV7-6 to TRBJ2-2, with TRBD1 matching over 8 bases. The TCR comes from a man between 65 and 85 years old with acute or convalescent COVID-19. The CDR3 DNA reads as TGTGCCAGCAGTTTAGGACAGGGAGTCGGGGAGCTGTTTTTT. It is translated as CASSLGQGVGELFF.